This entry lists 21 T cell receptor beta chains sequenced from one sample in a study of blood T cell repertoires in COVID-19 (dated by TCRdb to 2018 to 2020). Libraries came from the immunoSEQ multiplex PCR assay. TCRdb retrieved this table from immuneACCESS and kept in-frame rearrangements only. Not all clones are present; in checked studies, unresolved V genes account for under half, and no reason is known for the remainder. For this sample there are under 300,000 clones; 75% to 90% appear just once. The ten most abundant clones make up less than 3% of the sample. The sequencing input was peripheral blood. The receptors originated from a woman aged 25-40 years with active or convalescent COVID-19.

This sequence joins TRBV7-9 and TRBJ2-5; the match to TRBD2 covers 9 bases. The J segment lost 5 bases and the V segment lost 6 bases, leaving 10 bases of the junction unmatched. Germline CDR1 is SEHNR and CDR2 is FQNEAQ (reference sequence). The CDR3 consists of 15 residues. Written as DNA, the CDR3 is TGTGCCAGCAGAAAGAGCGGGGGGATCGAGGAGACCCAGTACTTC. Protein: CASRKSGGIEETQYF.

This chain joins TRBV7-3 and TRBJ1-2, with D unresolved. Trimming stripped 5 bases from V and 7 bases from J, with 14 bases between. The V gene's germline CDR1 is SGHTA and CDR2 FQGTGA. This CDR3 has 13 residues. The CDR3 region has the DNA TGTGCCAGCAGCCCGGGAGGTTCGATTGGCTACACCTTC. Amino acid sequence: CASSPGGSIGYTF. Full variable domain (missing parts from reference TRBV7-3 and TRBJ1-2): GAGVSQTPSNKVTEKGKYVELRCDPISGHTALYWYRQSLGQGPEFLIYFQGTGAADDSGLPNDRFFAVRPEGSVSTLKIQRTERGDSAVYLCASSPGGSIGYTFGSGTRLTVV.

CDR3 nucleotides: TGTGCCAGCAGCTTGGTGAGCAGGGGCTATGGCTACACCTTC. Its translation: CASSLVSRGYGYTF. The chain recombines TRBV11-3 with TRBJ1-2; a possible D gene is TRBD1 (6 bases). CDR3 size: 14 residues. CDR1 is SGHNT and CDR2 is YENEEA in the germline V gene. V was shortened by 3 bases and J by 4 bases, with 12 bases between the two germline ends.

The chain combines TRBV7-2 with TRBJ2-3; TRBD2 agrees at 8 bases. The CDR3 is made up of 17 amino acids. The germline gives CDR1 SGHTA, CDR2 FQGNSA. The J segment lost 3 bases and the V segment lost 2 bases, leaving 10 bases of the junction unmatched. CDR3 residues: CASSLSVAGHRTDTQYF. In DNA form, the CDR3 reads TGTGCCAGCAGCTTATCGGTAGCGGGACACCGTACAGATACGCAGTATTTT.

V and J are TRBV5-4 and TRBJ2-7, with D perhaps TRBD1 (6 bases). Germline CDR1 reads SGHNT; CDR2 reads YYREEE (reference sequence). Trimming took off 0 bases at V and 1 base at J, with 26 bases between the two ends. The CDR3 is 20 residues long. CDR3 in DNA: TGTGCCAGCAGCTTGGTGATAGGCCTGGTCCACCGGGACACGTCCTACGAGCAGTACTTC. It translates to CASSLVIGLVHRDTSYEQYF.

The chain uses TRBV9 and TRBJ2-1, with TRBD2 identical over 9 bases. V lost 3 bases and J lost 7; bases outside the gene matches: 17. CDR1 and CDR2 from the germline V gene are SGDLS and YYNGEE. This CDR3 comprises 18 residues. CDR3 sequence (DNA): TGTGCCAGCAGCGCCCCGGACTGGCGGGGGGGCCGGTCAAATGAGCAGTTCTTC. Its protein is CASSAPDWRGGRSNEQFF.

The V and J genes are TRBV7-2 and TRBJ1-1; no clear D. CDR3 size: 13 residues. CDR1 and CDR2 from the germline V gene are SGHTA and FQGNSA. V was cut by 7 bases and J by 0 bases, with 9 bases left in between. CDR3 bases: TGTGCCAGCACCCGTCAGATGAACACTGAAGCTTTCTTT. It encodes CASTRQMNTEAFF.

This chain links TRBV7-8 with TRBJ2-1, with a weak D call TRBD2 (6 bases). Germline V gene sequence: CDR1 SGHVS, CDR2 FQNEAQ. V was trimmed by 5 bases and J by 7 bases, leaving 21 bases between them. There are 16 residues in the CDR3. CDR3 loop: CASSKFAGTGVNEQFF. The CDR3 nucleotides are TGTGCCAGCAGCAAATTTGCCGGGACTGGGGTAAATGAGCAGTTCTTC.

The rearrangement joins TRBV18 to TRBJ1-1, with 7 bases that match TRBD1. V was pared by 3 bases and J by 1 base, with 2 bases of the junction left unmatched. In germline, CDR1 is KGHSH, CDR2 LQKENI. The CDR3 loop spans 14 amino acids. Here the CDR3 DNA reads TGTGCCAGCTCACCCAGACAGGGGAACACTGAAGCTTTCTTT. It yields the protein CASSPRQGNTEAFF.

The CDR3 nucleotides read TGCGCCAGCAGCCAAGATCTAGGGCGGGGGGGCTCTAGCTCCTACGAGCAGTACTTC. Translated: CASSQDLGRGGSSSYEQYF. The chain is built from TRBV4-3 and TRBJ2-7, with 9 nucleotides matching TRBD2. Trimming took 0 bases from V and 0 from J; bases not matched to a gene: 12. This CDR3 comprises 19 residues. The germline V gene encodes CDR1 LGHNA and CDR2 YSLEER.

This chain connects TRBV19 to TRBJ1-3, with 8 bases identical to TRBD1. This CDR3 is 18 amino acids long. Germline CDR1 reads LNHDA; CDR2 reads SQIVND (reference sequence). Germline trimming cut 2 bases from V and 2 bases from J; bases unmatched to any gene: 11. CDR3 amino acids: CASSITWTGTVAGNTIYF. CDR3 DNA sequence: TGTGCCAGTAGTATAACGTGGACAGGGACGGTTGCTGGAAACACCATATATTTT.

The gene calls are TRBV30 and TRBJ2-7; the match to TRBD1 covers 7 bases. CDR1 is GTSNPN, CDR2 SVGIG, per germline (reference sequence). CDR3 length: 12 residues. The J segment lost 6 bases and the V segment lost 3 bases, leaving 5 bases of the junction unmatched. This chain's CDR3 is CAWSPTGAEQYF. CDR3 DNA: TGTGCCTGGAGCCCCACAGGGGCCGAGCAGTACTTC.

V is TRBV29-1 and J is TRBJ1-2; D is possibly TRBD1 (6 bases). This CDR3 contains 12 residues. Germline CDR1 SQVTM, CDR2 ANQGSEA. Trimming took off 7 bases at V and 1 base at J, with 10 bases between the two ends. CDR3 DNA sequence: TGCAGCGCCGCAGGGGTTAACTATGGCTACACCTTC. It encodes CSAAGVNYGYTF.

CDR3 nucleotide sequence: TGTGCCAGCAGCCAAGTTGGGACAGGGGGTCCACTTTACGAGCAGTACTTC. This codes for CASSQVGTGGPLYEQYF. The chain links TRBV3-1 (or the pseudogene TRBV3-2) to TRBJ2-7; 11 bases are shared with TRBD1. J lost 4 bases, V lost 1 base, and 9 bases had no gene match. Germline CDR1 reads LGHDT; CDR2 reads YNNKEL (reference sequence). The CDR3 totals 17 residues.

This chain links TRBV9 with TRBJ2-6, with D unclear. Trimming removed 3 bases from V and 0 bases from J, with 4 bases in between. CDR3 size: 14 residues. The germline CDR1 and CDR2 sequences are SGDLS and YYNGEE. The CDR3 nucleotides are TGTGCCAGCAGCGCCAGCTCTGGGGCCAACGTCCTGACTTTC. Its translation is CASSASSGANVLTF.

This clone was counted a few times. The genes are TRBV9 and TRBJ2-1, with 9 bases identical to TRBD1. The length of the CDR3 is 14 residues. Germline CDR1 is SGDLS and CDR2 is YYNGEE. The trim removed 3 bases at V and 8 bases at J, leaving 6 bases unmatched. The CDR3 DNA reads as TGTGCCAGCAGCGGACACAGGGGGCGCGATGAGCAGTTCTTC. Protein: CASSGHRGRDEQFF.

The chain is built from TRBV7-9 and TRBJ2-2; TRBD1 might be the D (6 bases). Germline V gene lookup returns CDR1 SEHNR and CDR2 FQNEAQ (reference sequence). The CDR3 has 16 amino acids. Trimming removed 5 bases at V and 1 base at J, with 14 bases between. In DNA, the CDR3 is TGTGCCAGCAGCCCCTTCCGGGACAAGAACACCGGGGAGCTGTTTTTT. Its protein is CASSPFRDKNTGELFF.

CDR3 DNA: TGTGCCAGCAGTTTATCCCGAACTAGCGGGGGGGGTTACTCCTACAATGAGCAGTTCTTC. This encodes CASSLSRTSGGGYSYNEQFF. The chain carries TRBV28 and TRBJ2-1; 13 bases align to TRBD2. CDR1 is MDHEN and CDR2 is SYDVKM in the germline V gene. V shed 1 base and J 0 bases; nucleotides not matched to a gene: 9. This CDR3 spans 20 amino acids.

V and J are TRBV18 and TRBJ1-6; 7 bases align to TRBD1. CDR1 is KGHSH, CDR2 LQKENI, per germline. The ends lost 3 bases at V and 4 bases at J; junction bases unmatched: 3. This CDR3 comprises 15 residues. The CDR3 nucleotides read TGTGCCAGCTCACCGGGACAGACTTATAATTCACCCCTCCACTTT. This sequence encodes CASSPGQTYNSPLHF.

This clone was seen only once. The chain recombines TRBV24-1 with TRBJ2-5, with no clear D. Trimming took 8 bases from V and 0 from J, leaving 9 bases between them. Per the germline V gene, CDR1 is KGHDR and CDR2 is SFDVKD. The CDR3 contains 13 residues. CDR3 in amino acids: CATTGFDQETQYF. The CDR3 nucleotides read TGTGCCACCACGGGTTTTGACCAAGAGACCCAGTACTTC.

The chain links TRBV14 to TRBJ1-3; D is undetermined. The CDR3 sequence is 14 residues long. Germline-derived CDR1 and CDR2 are SGHDN and FVKESK. The V and J ends lost 0 bases and 7 bases respectively, with 10 bases between them. CDR3 residues: CASSQDLGGNTIYF. The CDR3 DNA is TGTGCCAGCAGCCAAGATCTCGGCGGGAACACCATATATTTT. Full variable domain (remainder filled in from reference TRBV14 and TRBJ1-3): EAGVTQFPSHSVIEKGQTVTLRCDPISGHDNLYWYRRVMGKEIKFLLHFVKESKQDESGMPNNRFLAERTGGTYSTLKVQPAELEDSGVYFCASSQDLGGNTIYFGEGSWLTVV.